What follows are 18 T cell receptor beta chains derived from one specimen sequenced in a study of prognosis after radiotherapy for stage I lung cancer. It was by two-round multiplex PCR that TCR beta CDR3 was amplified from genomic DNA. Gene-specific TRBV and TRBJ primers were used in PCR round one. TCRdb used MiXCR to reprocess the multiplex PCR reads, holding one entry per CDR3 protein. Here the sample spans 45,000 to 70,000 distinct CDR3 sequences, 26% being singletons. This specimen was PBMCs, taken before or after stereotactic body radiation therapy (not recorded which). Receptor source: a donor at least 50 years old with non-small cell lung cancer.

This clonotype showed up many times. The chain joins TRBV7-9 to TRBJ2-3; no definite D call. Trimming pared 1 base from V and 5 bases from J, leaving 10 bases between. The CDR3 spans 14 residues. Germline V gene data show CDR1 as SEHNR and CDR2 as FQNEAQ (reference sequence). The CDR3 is CASSLVQEGDTQYF. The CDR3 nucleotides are TGTGCCAGCAGCTTAGTGCAGGAAGGAGATACGCAGTATTTT.

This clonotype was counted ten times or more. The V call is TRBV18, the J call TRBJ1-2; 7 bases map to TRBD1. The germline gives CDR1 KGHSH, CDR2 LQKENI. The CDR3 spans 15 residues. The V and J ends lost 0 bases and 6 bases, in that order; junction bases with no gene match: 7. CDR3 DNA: TGTGCCAGCTCACCACCCGGCAGGGGGGCTAATGGCTACACCTTC. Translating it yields CASSPPGRGANGYTF.

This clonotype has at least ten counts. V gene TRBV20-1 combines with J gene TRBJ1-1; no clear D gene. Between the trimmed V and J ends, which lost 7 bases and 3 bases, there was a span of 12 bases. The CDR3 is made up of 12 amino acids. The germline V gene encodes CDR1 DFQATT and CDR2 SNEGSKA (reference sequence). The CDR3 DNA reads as TGCAGTGTCCGGACTGTTGACACTGAAGCTTTCTTT. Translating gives CSVRTVDTEAFF.

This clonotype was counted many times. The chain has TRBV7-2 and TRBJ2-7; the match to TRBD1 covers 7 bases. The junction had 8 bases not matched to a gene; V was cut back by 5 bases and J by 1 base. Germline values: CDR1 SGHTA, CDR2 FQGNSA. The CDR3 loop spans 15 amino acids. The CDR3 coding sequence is TGTGCCAGCAGCCCCGGTGGGGACAGTTCCTACGAGCAGTACTTC. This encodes CASSPGGDSSYEQYF.

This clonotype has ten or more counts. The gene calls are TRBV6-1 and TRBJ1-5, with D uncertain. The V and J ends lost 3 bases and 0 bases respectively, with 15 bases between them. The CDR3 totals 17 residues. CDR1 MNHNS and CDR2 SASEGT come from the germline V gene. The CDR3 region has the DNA TGTGCCAGCAGTGAGATGGCGCAACATTTTAGCAATCAGCCCCAGCATTTT. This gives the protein CASSEMAQHFSNQPQHF.

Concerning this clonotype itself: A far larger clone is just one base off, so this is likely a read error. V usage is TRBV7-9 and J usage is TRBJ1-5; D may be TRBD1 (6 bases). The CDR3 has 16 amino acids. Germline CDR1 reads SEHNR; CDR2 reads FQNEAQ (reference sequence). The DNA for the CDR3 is TGTGCCAGCAGCTTCACCACAGGGACCAGCAATCATCCCCAGCATTTT. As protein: CASSFTTGTSNHPQHF.

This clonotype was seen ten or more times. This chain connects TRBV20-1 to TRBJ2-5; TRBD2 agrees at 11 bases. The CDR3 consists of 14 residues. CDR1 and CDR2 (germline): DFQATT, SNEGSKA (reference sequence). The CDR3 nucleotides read TGCAGCGCCCCCACTAGCGGGGGAGTGGAGACCCAGTACTTC. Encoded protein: CSAPTSGGVETQYF.

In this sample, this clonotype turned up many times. The CDR3 nucleotides are TGTGCCAGCAGCGGACGGACAGGGGATATACGGGCAACAAACTATGGCTACACCTTC. It encodes CASSGRTGDIRATNYGYTF. This sequence joins TRBV11-2 and TRBJ1-2, with 9 positions matching TRBD1. J gave up 2 bases and V 5 bases, and 18 bases lay outside the gene matches. CDR1 and CDR2 (germline): SGHAT, FQNNGV. The CDR3 spans 19 residues.

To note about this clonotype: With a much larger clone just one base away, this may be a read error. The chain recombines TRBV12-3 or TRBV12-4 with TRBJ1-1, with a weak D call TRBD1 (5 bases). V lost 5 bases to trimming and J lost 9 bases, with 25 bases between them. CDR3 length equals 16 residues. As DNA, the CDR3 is TGTGCCAGCAGTCACCCCAGCCCCGGCAGGGAGGGTCAAGCTTTCTTT. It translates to CASSHPSPGREGQAFF.

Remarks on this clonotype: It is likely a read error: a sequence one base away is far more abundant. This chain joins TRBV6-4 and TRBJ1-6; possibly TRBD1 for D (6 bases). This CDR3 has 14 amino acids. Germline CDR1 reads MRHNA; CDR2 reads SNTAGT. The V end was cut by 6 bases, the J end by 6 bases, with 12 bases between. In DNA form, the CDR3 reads TGTGCCAGCAGCCCCCGGGACACTAATTCACCCCTCCACTTT. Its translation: CASSPRDTNSPLHF.

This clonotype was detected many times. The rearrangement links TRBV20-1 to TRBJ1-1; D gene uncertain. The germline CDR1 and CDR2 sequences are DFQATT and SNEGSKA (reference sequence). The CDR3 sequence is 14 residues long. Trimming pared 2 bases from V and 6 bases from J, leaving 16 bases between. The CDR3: CSARYGSRDSEAFF. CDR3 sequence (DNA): TGCAGTGCTAGATATGGATCACGAGACTCTGAAGCTTTCTTT.

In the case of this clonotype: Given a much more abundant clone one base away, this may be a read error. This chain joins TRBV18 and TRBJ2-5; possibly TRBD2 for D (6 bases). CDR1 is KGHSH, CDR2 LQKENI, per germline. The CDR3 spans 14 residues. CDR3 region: CARSPLRRVETQYF. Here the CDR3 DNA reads TGTGCCAGATCACCTTTACGGAGGGTTGAGACCCAGTACTTC.

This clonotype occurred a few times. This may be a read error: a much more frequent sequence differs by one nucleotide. This chain's CDR3 is CATIRETENTEAFF. DNA of the CDR3: TGTGCCACCATCAGAGAGACTGAGAACACTGAAGCTTTCTTT. V gene TRBV15 combines with J gene TRBJ1-1; no definite D call. There are 14 residues in the CDR3. Germline values: CDR1 LNHNV, CDR2 YYDKDF (reference sequence).

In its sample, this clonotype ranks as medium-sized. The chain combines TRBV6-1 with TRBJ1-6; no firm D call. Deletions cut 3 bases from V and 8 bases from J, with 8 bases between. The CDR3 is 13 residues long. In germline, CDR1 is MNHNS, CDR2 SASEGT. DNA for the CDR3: TGTGCCAGCAGTGAGGTTCCCGATTCACCCCTCCACTTT. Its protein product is CASSEVPDSPLHF.

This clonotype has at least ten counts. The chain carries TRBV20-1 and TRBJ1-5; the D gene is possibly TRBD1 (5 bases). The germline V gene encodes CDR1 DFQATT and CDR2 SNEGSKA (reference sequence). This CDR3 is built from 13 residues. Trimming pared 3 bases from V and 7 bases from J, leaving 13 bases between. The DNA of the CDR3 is TGCAGTGCTAGTGACGGTTCAGGGCAGCCCCAGCATTTT. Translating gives CSASDGSGQPQHF.

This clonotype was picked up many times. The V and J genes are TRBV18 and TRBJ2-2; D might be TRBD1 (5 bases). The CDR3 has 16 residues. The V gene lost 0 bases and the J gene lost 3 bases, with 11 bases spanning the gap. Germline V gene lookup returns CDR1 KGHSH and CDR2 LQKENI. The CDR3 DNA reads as TGTGCCAGCTCACCACCGACCAGGGTCTACACCGGGGAGCTGTTTTTT. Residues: CASSPPTRVYTGELFF.

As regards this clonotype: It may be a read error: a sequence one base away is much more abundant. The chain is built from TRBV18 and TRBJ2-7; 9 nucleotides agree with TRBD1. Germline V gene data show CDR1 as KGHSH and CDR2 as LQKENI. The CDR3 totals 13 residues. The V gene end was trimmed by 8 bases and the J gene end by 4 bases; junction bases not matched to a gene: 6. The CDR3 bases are TGTGCCAGCCACGGACAGGGGAGGTACGAGCAGTACTTC. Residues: CASHGQGRYEQYF.

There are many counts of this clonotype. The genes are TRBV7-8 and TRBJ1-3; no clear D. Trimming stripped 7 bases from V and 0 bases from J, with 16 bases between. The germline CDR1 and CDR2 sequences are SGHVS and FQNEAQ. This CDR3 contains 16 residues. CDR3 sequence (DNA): TGTGCCAGCACATCGGGCGGGTTTAACTCTGGAAACACCATATATTTT. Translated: CASTSGGFNSGNTIYF.